This T cell receptor beta chain derives from a study of T-cell reconstitution after alpha-beta-depleted transplantation in children. In this sample, this clonotype turned up many times. Unique molecular identifiers tagged the TCRbeta library. One entry per CDR3 protein, called by TCRdb with MiXCR from the PCR reads. The table has over 550,000 distinct CDR3 sequences, roughly 10% seen once. V lost 6 bases and J lost 6, with 15 bases in between. Germline CDR1 MDHEN, CDR2 SYDVKM. This CDR3 has 14 residues. Sequenced material: PBMCs from the stem cell graft donor, taken from the stem cell graft. This chain links TRBV28 with TRBJ1-5, with D possibly matching TRBD1 (5 bases). The sequence derives from a human donor who donated a stem cell graft to a child with acute myeloid leukemia. The CDR3 here is CASRPRGAGQPQHF. The CDR3 DNA follows: TGTGCCAGCAGGCCCCGAGGGGCGGGTCAGCCCCAGCATTTT.